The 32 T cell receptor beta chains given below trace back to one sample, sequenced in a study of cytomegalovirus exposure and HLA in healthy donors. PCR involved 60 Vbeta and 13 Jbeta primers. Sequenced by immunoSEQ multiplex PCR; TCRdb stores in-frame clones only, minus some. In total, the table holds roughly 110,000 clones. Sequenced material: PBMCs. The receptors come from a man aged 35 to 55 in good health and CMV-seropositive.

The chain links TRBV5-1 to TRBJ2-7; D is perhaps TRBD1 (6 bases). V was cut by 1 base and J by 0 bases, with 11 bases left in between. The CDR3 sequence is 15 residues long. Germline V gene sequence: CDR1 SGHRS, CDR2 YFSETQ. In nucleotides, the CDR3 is TGCGCCAGCAGCTTGAGCAGACAGGCCTCCTACGAGCAGTACTTC. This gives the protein CASSLSRQASYEQYF. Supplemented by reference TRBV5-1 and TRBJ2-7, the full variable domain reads KAGVTQTPRYLIKTRGQQVTLSCSPISGHRSVSWYQQTPGQGLQFLFEYFSETQRNKGNFPGRFSGRQFSNSRSEMNVSTLELGDSALYLCASSLSRQASYEQYFGPGTRLTVT.

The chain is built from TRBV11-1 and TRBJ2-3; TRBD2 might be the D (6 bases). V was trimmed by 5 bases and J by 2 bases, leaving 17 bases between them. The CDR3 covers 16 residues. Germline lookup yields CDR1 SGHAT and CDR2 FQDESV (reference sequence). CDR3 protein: CASSPAVAAHTDTQYF. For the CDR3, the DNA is TGTGCCAGCAGCCCTGCGGTAGCGGCTCACACAGATACGCAGTATTTT.

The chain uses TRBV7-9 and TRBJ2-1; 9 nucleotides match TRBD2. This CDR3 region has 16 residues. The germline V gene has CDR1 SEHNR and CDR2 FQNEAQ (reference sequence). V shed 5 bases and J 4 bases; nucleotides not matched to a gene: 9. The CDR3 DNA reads TGTGCCAGCAGCATCCTAAGCGGGAGGCTGTACAATGAGCAGTTCTTC. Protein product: CASSILSGRLYNEQFF.

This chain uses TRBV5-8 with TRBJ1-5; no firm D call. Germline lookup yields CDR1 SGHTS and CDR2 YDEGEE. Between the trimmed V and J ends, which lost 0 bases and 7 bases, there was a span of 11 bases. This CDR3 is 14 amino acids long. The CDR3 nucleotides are TGTGCCAGCAGCTTGGAAGGAAACAGCCAGCCCCAGCATTTT. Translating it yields CASSLEGNSQPQHF. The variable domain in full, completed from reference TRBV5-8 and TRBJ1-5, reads EAGVTQSPTHLIKTRGQQATLRCSPISGHTSVYWYQQALGLGLQFLLWYDEGEERNRGNFPPRFSGRQFPNYSSELNVNALELEDSALYLCASSLEGNSQPQHFGDGTRLSIL.

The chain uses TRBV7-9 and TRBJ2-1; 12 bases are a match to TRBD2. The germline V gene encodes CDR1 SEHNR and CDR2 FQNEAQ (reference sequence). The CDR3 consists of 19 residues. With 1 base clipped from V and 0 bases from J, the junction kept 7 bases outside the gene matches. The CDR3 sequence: CASSLGLAGAPGSYNEQFF. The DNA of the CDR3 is TGTGCCAGCAGCTTAGGACTAGCGGGAGCCCCGGGCTCCTACAATGAGCAGTTCTTC.

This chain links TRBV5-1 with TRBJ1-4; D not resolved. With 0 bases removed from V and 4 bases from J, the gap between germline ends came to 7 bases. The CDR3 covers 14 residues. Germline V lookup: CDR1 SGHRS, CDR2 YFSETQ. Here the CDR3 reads CASSLGQDNEKLFF. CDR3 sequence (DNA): TGCGCCAGCAGCTTGGGGCAGGATAATGAAAAACTGTTTTTT. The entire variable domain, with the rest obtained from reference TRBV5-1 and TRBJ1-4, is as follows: KAGVTQTPRYLIKTRGQQVTLSCSPISGHRSVSWYQQTPGQGLQFLFEYFSETQRNKGNFPGRFSGRQFSNSRSEMNVSTLELGDSALYLCASSLGQDNEKLFFGSGTQLSVL.

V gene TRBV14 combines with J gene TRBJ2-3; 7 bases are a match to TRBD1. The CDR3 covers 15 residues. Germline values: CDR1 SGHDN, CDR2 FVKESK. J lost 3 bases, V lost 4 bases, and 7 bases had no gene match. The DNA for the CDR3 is TGTGCCAGCAGCCTTAATTACAGGGGAACAGATACGCAGTATTTT. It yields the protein CASSLNYRGTDTQYF.

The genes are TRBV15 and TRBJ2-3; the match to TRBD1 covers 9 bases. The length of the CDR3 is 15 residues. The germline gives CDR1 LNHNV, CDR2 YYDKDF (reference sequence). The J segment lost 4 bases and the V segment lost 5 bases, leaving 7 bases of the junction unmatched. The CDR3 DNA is TGTGCCACCAGCCGCCGGGACAGGGAGGCAGATACGCAGTATTTT. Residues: CATSRRDREADTQYF. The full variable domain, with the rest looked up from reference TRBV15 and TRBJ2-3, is DAMVIQNPRYQVTQFGKPVTLSCSQTLNHNVMYWYQQKSSQAPKLLFHYYDKDFNNEADTPDNFQSRRPNTSFCFLDIRSPGLGDTAMYLCATSRRDREADTQYFGPGTRLTVL.

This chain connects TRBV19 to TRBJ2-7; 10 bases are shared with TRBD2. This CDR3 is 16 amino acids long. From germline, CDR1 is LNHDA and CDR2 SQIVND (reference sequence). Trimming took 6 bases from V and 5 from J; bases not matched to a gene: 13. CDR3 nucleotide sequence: TGTGCCAGTAGCTTCATCCCTAGCGGGAGCCGCGACGAGCAGTACTTC. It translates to CASSFIPSGSRDEQYF.

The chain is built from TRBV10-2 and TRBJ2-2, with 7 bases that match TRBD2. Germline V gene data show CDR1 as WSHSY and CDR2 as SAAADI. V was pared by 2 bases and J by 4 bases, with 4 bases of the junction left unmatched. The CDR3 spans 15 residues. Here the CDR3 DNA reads TGCGCCAGCAGTGAGACGGCTAGCGGCACCGGGGAGCTGTTTTTT. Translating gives CASSETASGTGELFF.

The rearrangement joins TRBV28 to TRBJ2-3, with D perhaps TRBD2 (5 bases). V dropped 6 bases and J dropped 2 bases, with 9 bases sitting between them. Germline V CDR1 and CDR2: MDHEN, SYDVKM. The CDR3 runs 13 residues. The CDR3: CASSRLLTDTQYF. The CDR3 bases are TGTGCCAGCAGCCGACTACTCACAGATACGCAGTATTTT.

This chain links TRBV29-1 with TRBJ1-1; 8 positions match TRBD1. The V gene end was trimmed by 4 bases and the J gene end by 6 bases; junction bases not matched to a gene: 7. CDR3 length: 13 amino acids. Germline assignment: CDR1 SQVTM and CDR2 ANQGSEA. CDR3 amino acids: CSVGTGWDAEAFF. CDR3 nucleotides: TGCAGCGTTGGGACAGGGTGGGACGCTGAAGCTTTCTTT.

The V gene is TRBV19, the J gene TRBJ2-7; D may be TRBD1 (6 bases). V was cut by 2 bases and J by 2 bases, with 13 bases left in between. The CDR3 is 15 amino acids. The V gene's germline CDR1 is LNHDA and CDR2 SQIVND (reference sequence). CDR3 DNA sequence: TGTGCCAGTAGTATACCATCGGGACATACCTACGAGCAGTACTTC. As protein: CASSIPSGHTYEQYF. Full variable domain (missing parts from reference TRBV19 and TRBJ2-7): DGGITQSPKYLFRKEGQNVTLSCEQNLNHDAMYWYRQDPGQGLRLIYYSQIVNDFQKGDIAEGYSVSREKKESFPLTVTSAQKNPTAFYLCASSIPSGHTYEQYFGPGTRLTVT.

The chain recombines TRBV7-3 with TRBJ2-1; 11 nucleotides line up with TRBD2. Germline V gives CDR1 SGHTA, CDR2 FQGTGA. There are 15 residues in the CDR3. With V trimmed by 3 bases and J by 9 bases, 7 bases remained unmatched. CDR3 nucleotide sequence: TGTGCCAGCAGCTTTCTAGCGGGAGGAAAGGGTGAGCAGTTCTTC. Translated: CASSFLAGGKGEQFF. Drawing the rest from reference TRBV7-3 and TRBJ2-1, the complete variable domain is GAGVSQTPSNKVTEKGKYVELRCDPISGHTALYWYRQSLGQGPEFLIYFQGTGAADDSGLPNDRFFAVRPEGSVSTLKIQRTERGDSAVYLCASSFLAGGKGEQFFGPGTRLTVL.

This CDR3 is CASSYPLVAGTNEQFF. For the CDR3, the DNA is TGTGCCAGCAGCTACCCTCTGGTAGCGGGAACTAATGAGCAGTTCTTC. The rearrangement uses TRBV7-2 and TRBJ2-1; 8 bases are shared with TRBD2. CDR3 length: 16 residues. Germline CDR1 and CDR2: SGHTA and FQGNSA. The V gene end was trimmed by 4 bases and the J gene end by 7 bases; junction bases not matched to a gene: 12.

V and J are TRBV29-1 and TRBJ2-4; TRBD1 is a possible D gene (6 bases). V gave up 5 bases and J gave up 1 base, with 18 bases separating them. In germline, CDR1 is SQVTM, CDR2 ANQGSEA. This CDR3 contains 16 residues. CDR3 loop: CSVYERQDWAKNIQYF. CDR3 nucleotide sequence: TGCAGCGTTTACGAGCGACAGGATTGGGCCAAAAACATTCAGTACTTC.

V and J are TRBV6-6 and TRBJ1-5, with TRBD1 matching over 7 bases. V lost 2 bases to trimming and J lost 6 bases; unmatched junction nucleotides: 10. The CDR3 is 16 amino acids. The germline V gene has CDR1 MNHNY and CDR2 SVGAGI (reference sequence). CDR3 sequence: CASSYRQGEFIQPQHF. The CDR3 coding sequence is TGTGCCAGCAGTTACAGGCAGGGGGAGTTTATTCAGCCCCAGCATTTT.

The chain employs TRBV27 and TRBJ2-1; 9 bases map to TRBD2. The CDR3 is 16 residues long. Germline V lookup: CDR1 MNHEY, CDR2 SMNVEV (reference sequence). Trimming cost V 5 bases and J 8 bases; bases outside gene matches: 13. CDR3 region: CASSPRGLAGPYEQFF. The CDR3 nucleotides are TGTGCCAGCAGTCCCCGCGGCCTAGCGGGACCCTATGAGCAGTTCTTC.

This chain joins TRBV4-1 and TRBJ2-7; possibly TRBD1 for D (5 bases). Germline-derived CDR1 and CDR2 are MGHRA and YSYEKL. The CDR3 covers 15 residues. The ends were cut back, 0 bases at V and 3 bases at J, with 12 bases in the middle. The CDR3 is CASSQEAQGIYEQYF. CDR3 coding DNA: TGCGCCAGCAGCCAAGAAGCCCAGGGAATCTACGAGCAGTACTTC.

The CDR3 loop is CASRTNQDRGANEKLFF. In DNA, the CDR3 is TGCGCCAGCAGGACAAACCAGGACAGGGGCGCTAATGAAAAACTGTTTTTT. This sequence joins TRBV5-1 and TRBJ1-4; 9 bases map to TRBD1. Germline V gene data show CDR1 as SGHRS and CDR2 as YFSETQ. The V and J ends lost 5 bases and 3 bases, in that order; junction bases with no gene match: 11. This CDR3 has 17 residues.

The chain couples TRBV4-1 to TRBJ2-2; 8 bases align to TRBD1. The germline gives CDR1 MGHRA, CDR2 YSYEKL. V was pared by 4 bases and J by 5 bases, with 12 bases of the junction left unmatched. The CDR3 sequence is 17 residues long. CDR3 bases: TGCGCCAGCAGCCCGCTACAGGGGGAGTTCGGGACCGGGGAGCTGTTTTTT. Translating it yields CASSPLQGEFGTGELFF.

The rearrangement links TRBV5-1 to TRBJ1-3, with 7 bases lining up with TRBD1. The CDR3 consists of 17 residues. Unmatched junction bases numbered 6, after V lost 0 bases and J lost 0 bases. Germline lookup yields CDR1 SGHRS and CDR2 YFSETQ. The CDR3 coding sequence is TGCGCCAGCAGCTTGGGCCCAAGGACAGGCTCTGGAAACACCATATATTTT. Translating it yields CASSLGPRTGSGNTIYF.

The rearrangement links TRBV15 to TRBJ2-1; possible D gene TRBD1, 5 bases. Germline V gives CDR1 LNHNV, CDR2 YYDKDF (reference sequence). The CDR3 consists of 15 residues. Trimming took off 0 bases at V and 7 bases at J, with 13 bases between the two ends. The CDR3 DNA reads TGTGCCACCAGCAGAGATGCCCAGGGTCGGAATGAGCAGTTCTTC. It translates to CATSRDAQGRNEQFF.

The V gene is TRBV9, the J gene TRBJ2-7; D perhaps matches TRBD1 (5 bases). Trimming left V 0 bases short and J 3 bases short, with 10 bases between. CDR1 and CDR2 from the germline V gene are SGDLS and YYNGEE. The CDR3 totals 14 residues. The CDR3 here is CASSVGLDNYEQYF. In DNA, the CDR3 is TGTGCCAGCAGCGTAGGGTTGGACAACTACGAGCAGTACTTC.

The DNA of the CDR3 is TGTGCCAGCAGCGAACCAAGAGGCCAAGTGGCTTTCTTT. This codes for CASSEPRGQVAFF. The chain carries TRBV28 and TRBJ1-1, with D unclear. V gave up 6 bases and J gave up 11 bases, with 19 bases separating them. The V gene's germline CDR1 is MDHEN and CDR2 SYDVKM. The CDR3 consists of 13 residues.

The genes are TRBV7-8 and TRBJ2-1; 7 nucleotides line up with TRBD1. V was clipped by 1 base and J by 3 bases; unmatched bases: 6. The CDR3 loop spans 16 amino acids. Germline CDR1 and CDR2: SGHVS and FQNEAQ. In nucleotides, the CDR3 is TGTGCCAGCAGCTTAGGGGGACAGAACTTCTACAATGAGCAGTTCTTC. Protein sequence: CASSLGGQNFYNEQFF. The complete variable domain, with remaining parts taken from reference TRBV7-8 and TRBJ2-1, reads GAGVSQSPRYKVAKRGQDVALRCDPISGHVSLFWYQQALGQGPEFLTYFQNEAQLDKSGLPSDRFFAERPEGSVSTLKIQRTQQEDSAVYLCASSLGGQNFYNEQFFGPGTRLTVL.

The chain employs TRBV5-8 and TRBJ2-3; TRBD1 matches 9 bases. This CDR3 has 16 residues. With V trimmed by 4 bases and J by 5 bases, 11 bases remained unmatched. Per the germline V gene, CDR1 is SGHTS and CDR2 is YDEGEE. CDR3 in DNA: TGTGCCAGCAGCCCCGTCACAGGGGGCCGCTTAGATACGCAGTATTTT. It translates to CASSPVTGGRLDTQYF.

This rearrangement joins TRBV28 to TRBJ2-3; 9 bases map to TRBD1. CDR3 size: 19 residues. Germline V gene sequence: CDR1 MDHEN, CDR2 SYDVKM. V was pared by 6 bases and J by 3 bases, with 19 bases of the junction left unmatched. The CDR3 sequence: CASSPLTGGLGRGTDTQYF. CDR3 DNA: TGTGCCAGCAGCCCATTGACAGGGGGACTCGGACGAGGAACAGATACGCAGTATTTT.

The CDR3 loop is CASSLGDSPEEKLFF. CDR3 in DNA: TGTGCCAGCAGCTTAGGGGACAGTCCCGAAGAAAAACTGTTTTTT. This chain connects TRBV11-2 to TRBJ1-4; 7 bases map to TRBD1. The germline V gene encodes CDR1 SGHAT and CDR2 FQNNGV. This CDR3 has 15 residues. With 1 base clipped from V and 8 bases from J, the junction kept 7 bases outside the gene matches.

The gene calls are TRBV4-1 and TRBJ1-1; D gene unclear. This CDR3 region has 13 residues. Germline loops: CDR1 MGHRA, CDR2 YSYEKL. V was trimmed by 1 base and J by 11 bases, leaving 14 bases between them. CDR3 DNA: TGCGCCAGCAGCCAAGCACTCGCGTTGAACGCTTTCTTT. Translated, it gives CASSQALALNAFF.

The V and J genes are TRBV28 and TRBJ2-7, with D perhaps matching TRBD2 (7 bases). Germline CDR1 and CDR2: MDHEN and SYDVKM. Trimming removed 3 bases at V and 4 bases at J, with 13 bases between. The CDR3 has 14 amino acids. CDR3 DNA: TGTGCCAGCAGTTTCGCGGGGGCCACTTACGAGCAGTACTTC. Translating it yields CASSFAGATYEQYF.

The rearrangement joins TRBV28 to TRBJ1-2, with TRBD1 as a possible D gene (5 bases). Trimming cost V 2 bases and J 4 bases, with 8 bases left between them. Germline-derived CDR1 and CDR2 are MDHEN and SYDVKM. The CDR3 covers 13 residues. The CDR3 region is CASSLQGSYGYTF. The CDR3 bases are TGTGCCAGCAGTTTACAGGGATCCTATGGCTACACCTTC.